These T cell receptor beta chains were read from a single sample in a study of blood T cell repertoires in COVID-19. Profiled with immunoSEQ multiplex PCR; TCRdb holds only in-frame clones, not every one. The sample consists of roughly 97,000 clones, about 89% of them appearing once. The sequenced sample was peripheral blood. Receptors originate from a man over 45 with acute or convalescent COVID-19. The CDR3 runs from the conserved cysteine through the conserved F or W. Each record gives: V gene, J gene, CDR3 protein.

>TRBV29-1|TRBJ2-1
CSVGGLAGIVNEQFF
>TRBV4-2|TRBJ2-3
CASSQERLSGRTNTQYF
>TRBV7-9|TRBJ1-5
CASSLQGDQPQHF
>TRBV7-7|TRBJ2-5
CASSYREGGQETQYF
>TRBV28|TRBJ2-7
CASSFRGPGEQYF
>TRBV25-1|TRBJ2-3
CASSGLRRTDTQYF
>TRBV2|TRBJ2-4
CASSEKSGAKNIQYF
>TRBV5-4|TRBJ2-7
CASSTDSNYEQYF
>TRBV2|TRBJ2-7
CARLNTGTANPEQYF
>TRBV11-3|TRBJ2-1
CASTPPGTSGSRSYNEQFF
>TRBV7-9|TRBJ2-6
CASSIQRQISGANVLTF
>TRBV3-1/TRBV3-2|TRBJ2-1
CASSKTPGQNEQFF
>TRBV2|TRBJ2-2
CASSGTTINTGELFF
>TRBV6-5|TRBJ1-2
CASSTGQDGYTF
>TRBV30|TRBJ1-1
CAWSSGQGGTEAFF
>TRBV2|TRBJ1-2
CASSPGQVYGYTF
>TRBV19|TRBJ2-7
CASGRTGAYEQYF
>TRBV19|TRBJ1-5
CASSIEGAGNQPQHF
>TRBV18|TRBJ1-3
CASSPVAGTSGNTIYF
>TRBV5-1|TRBJ2-7
CASSPSARGTYEQYF
>TRBV3-1/TRBV3-2|TRBJ1-5
CASSFTGDQPQHF
>TRBV6-5|TRBJ1-1
CASSYKGVETEAFF
>TRBV27|TRBJ2-7
CASSSREKMYEQYF
>TRBV6-5|TRBJ2-7
CASSYRGRALGNEQYF
>TRBV7-6|TRBJ2-7
CASSLETGSSYEQYF
>TRBV6-6|TRBJ2-5
CASRPDRVQETQYF
>TRBV6-6|TRBJ2-7
CASSYSTSGIYEQYF
>TRBV5-6|TRBJ1-1
CASSPDSMNTEAFF
>TRBV28|TRBJ1-3
CASINSGNTIYF
>TRBV3-1/TRBV3-2|TRBJ2-1
CASSLQNEQFF
>TRBV10-2|TRBJ2-1
CASSEPSTSGSLGEQFF
>TRBV15|TRBJ2-1
CATSRGRTSEQFF
>TRBV11-2|TRBJ2-1
CASSTRQGGSGRTSGEQFF
>TRBV18|TRBJ2-3
CASSPPVTSGPLTQYF
>TRBV2|TRBJ2-3
CASSEQGAKDTQYF
>TRBV5-1|TRBJ2-5
CASRYQGAQETQYF